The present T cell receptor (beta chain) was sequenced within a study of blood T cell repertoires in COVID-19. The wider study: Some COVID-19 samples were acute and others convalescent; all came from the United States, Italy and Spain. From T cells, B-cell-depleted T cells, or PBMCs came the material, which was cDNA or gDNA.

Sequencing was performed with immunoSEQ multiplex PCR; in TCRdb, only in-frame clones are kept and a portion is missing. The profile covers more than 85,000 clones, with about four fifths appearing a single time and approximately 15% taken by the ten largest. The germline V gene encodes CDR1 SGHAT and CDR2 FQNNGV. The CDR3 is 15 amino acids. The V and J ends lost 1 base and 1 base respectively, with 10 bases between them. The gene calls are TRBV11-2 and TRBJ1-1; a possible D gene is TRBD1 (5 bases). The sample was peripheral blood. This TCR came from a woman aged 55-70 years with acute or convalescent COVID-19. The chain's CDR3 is CASSLVQGGNTEAFF. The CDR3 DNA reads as TGTGCCAGCAGCTTAGTCCAGGGAGGGAACACTGAAGCTTTCTTT.